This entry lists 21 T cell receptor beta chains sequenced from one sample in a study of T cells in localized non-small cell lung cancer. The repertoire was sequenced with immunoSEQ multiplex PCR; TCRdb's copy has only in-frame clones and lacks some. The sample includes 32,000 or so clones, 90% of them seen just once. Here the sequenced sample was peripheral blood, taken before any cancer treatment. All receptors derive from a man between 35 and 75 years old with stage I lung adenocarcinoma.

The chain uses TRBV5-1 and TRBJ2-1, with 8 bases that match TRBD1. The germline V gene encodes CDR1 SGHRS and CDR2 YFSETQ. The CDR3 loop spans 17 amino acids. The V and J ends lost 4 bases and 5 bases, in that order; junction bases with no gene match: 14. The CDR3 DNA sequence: TGCGCCAGCAGCCCCGTTTCCAGGCAGGGGGCGCACAATGAGCAGTTCTTC. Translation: CASSPVSRQGAHNEQFF.

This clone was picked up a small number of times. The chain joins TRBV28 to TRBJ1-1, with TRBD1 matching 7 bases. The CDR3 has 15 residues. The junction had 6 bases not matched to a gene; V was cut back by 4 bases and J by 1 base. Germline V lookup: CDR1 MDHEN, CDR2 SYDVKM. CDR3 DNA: TGTGCCAGCAGTTCGACCGGGACAGCGAACACTGAAGCTTTCTTT. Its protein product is CASSSTGTANTEAFF.

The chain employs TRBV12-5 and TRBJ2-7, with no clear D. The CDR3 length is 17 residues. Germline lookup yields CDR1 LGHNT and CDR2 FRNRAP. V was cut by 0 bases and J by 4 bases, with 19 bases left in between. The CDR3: CASGLVRYPGRKYEQYF. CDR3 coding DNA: TGTGCTAGTGGTTTGGTAAGGTATCCCGGACGTAAGTACGAGCAGTACTTC.

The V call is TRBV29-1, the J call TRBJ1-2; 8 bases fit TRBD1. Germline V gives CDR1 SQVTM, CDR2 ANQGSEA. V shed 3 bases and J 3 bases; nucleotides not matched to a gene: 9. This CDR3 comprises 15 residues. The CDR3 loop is CSVEGRADRDYGYTF. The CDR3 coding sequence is TGCAGCGTTGAGGGGCGAGCGGACAGGGACTATGGCTACACCTTC.

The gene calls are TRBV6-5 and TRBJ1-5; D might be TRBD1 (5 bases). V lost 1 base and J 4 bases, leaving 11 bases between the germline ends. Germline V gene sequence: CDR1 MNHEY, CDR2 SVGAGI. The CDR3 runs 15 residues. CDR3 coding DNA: TGTGCCAGCAGTTACTATGACAGTTCAAATCAGCCCCAGCATTTT. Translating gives CASSYYDSSNQPQHF.

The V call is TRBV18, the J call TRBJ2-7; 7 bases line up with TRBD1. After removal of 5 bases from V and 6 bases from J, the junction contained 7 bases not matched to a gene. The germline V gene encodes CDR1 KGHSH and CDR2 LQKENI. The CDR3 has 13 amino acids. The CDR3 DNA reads TGTGCCAGCTCAGCTCGGGACAGAGGCGAGCAGTACTTC. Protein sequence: CASSARDRGEQYF.

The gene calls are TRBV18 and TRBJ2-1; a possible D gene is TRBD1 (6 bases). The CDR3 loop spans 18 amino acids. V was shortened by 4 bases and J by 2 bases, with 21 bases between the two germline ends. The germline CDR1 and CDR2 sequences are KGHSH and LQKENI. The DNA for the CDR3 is TGTGCCAGCTCACGCAGACTACAGGGTGATACGCCCTACAATGAGCAGTTCTTC. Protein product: CASSRRLQGDTPYNEQFF. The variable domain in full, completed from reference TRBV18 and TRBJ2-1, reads NAGVMQNPRHLVRRRGQEARLRCSPMKGHSHVYWYRQLPEEGLKFMVYLQKENIIDESGMPKERFSAEFPKEGPSILRIQQVVRGDSAAYFCASSRRLQGDTPYNEQFFGPGTRLTVL.

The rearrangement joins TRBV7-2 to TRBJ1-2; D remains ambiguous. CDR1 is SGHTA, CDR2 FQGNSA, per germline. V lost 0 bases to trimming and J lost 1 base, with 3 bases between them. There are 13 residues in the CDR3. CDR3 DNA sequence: TGTGCCAGCAGCTTAGCCAGTAACTATGGCTACACCTTC. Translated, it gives CASSLASNYGYTF.

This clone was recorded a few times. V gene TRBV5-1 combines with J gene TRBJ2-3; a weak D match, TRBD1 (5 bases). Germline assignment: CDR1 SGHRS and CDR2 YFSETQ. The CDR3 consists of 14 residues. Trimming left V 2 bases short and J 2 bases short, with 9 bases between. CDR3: CASSLQGDTDTQYF. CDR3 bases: TGCGCCAGCAGCTTACAAGGGGACACAGATACGCAGTATTTT.

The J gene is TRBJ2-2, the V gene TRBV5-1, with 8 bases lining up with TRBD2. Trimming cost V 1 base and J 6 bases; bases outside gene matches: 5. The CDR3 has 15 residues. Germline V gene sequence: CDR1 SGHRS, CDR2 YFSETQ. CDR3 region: CASSLNPGGPGELFF. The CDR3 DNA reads TGCGCCAGCAGCTTGAATCCGGGGGGGCCCGGGGAGCTGTTTTTT.

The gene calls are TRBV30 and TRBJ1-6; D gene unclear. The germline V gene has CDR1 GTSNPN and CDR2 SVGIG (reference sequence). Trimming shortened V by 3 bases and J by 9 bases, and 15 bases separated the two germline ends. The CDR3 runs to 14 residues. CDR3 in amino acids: CAWRDHTGPSPLHF. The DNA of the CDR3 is TGTGCCTGGAGGGACCACACTGGACCTTCACCCCTCCACTTT.

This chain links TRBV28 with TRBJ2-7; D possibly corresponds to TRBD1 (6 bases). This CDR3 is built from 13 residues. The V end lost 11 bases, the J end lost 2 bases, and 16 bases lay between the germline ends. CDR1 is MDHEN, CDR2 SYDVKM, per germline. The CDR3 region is CASTGTVPYEQYF. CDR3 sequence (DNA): TGTGCCTCAACAGGGACGGTCCCCTACGAGCAGTACTTC.

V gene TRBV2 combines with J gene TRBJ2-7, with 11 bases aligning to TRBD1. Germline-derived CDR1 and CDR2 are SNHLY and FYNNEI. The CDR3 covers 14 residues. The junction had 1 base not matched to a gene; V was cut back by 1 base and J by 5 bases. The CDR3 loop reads CASSEGTGGNEQYF. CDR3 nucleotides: TGTGCCAGCAGTGAAGGGACAGGGGGCAACGAGCAGTACTTC.

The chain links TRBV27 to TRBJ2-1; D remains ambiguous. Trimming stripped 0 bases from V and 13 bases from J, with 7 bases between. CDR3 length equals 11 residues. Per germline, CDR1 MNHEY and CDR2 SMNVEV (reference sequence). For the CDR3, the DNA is TGTGCCAGCAGTTTATCCGAGGAACAGTTCTTC. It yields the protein CASSLSEEQFF.

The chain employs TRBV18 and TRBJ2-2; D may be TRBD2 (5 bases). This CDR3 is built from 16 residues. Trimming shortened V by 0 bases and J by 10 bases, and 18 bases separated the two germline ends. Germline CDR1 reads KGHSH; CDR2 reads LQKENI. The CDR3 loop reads CASSPPTNSWIVELFF. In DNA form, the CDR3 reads TGTGCCAGCTCACCACCGACTAACTCGTGGATAGTGGAGCTGTTTTTT.

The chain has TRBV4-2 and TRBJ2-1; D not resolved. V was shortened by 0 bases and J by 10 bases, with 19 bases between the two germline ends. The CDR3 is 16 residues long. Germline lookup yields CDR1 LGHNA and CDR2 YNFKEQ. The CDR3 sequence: CASSQDFSSTTREQFF. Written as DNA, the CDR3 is TGTGCCAGCAGCCAAGACTTCTCCTCTACTACGCGGGAGCAGTTCTTC.

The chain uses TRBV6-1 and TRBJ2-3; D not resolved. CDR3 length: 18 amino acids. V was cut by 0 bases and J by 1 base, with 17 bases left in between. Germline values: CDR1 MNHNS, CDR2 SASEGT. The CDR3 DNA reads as TGTGCCAGCAGTGAAGCGCTTTGGACGGCCATTGGCACAGATACGCAGTATTTT. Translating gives CASSEALWTAIGTDTQYF.

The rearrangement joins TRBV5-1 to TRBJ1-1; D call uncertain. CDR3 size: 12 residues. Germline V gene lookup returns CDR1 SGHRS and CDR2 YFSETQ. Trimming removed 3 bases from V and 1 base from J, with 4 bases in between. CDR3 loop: CASSSSNTEAFF. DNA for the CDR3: TGCGCCAGCAGCTCATCGAACACTGAAGCTTTCTTT.

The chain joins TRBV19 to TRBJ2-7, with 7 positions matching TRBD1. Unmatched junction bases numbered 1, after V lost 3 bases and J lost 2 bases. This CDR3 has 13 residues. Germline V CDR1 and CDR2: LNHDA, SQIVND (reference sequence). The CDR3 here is CASSIDRAYEQYF. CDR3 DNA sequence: TGTGCCAGTAGTATTGACAGGGCCTACGAGCAGTACTTC. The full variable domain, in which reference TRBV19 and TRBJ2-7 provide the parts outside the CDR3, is DGGITQSPKYLFRKEGQNVTLSCEQNLNHDAMYWYRQDPGQGLRLIYYSQIVNDFQKGDIAEGYSVSREKKESFPLTVTSAQKNPTAFYLCASSIDRAYEQYFGPGTRLTVT.

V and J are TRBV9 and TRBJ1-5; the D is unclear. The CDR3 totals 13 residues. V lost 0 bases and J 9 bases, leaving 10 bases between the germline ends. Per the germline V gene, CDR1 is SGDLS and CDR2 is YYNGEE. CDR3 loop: CASSVGTDSPQHF. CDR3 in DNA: TGTGCCAGCAGCGTAGGTACTGATTCGCCCCAGCATTTT.

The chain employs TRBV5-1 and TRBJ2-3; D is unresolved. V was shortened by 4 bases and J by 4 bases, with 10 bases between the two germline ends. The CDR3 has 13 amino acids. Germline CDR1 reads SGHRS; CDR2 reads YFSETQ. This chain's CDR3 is CASSGTQADTQYF. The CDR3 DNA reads TGCGCCAGCAGCGGAACTCAGGCAGATACGCAGTATTTT. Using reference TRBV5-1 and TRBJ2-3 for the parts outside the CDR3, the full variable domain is KAGVTQTPRYLIKTRGQQVTLSCSPISGHRSVSWYQQTPGQGLQFLFEYFSETQRNKGNFPGRFSGRQFSNSRSEMNVSTLELGDSALYLCASSGTQADTQYFGPGTRLTVL.